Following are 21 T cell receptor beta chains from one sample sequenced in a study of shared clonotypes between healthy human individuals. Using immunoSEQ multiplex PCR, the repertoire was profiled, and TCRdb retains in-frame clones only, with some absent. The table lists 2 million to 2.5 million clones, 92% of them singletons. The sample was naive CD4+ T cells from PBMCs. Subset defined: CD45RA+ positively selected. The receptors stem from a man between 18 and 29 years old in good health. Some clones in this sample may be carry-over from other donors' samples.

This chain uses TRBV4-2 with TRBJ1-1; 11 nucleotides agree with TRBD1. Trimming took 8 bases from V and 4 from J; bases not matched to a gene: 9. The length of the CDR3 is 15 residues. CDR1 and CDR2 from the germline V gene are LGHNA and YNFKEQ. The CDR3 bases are TGTGCCAGCCGGGGGACAGGGGGGCGAGGCACTGAAGCTTTCTTT. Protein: CASRGTGGRGTEAFF.

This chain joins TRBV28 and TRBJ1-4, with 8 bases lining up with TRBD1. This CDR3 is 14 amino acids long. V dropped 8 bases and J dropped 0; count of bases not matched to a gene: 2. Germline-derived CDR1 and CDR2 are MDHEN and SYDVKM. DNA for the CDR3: TGTGCCAGCTGGGACAGGACAACTAATGAAAAACTGTTTTTT. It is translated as CASWDRTTNEKLFF.

Written as DNA, the CDR3 is TGTGCCAGCTCACCACTGGGACATTCATACAATGAGCAGTTCTTC. As protein: CASSPLGHSYNEQFF. V is TRBV18 and J is TRBJ2-1, with a tentative D call TRBD1 (6 bases). CDR3 length: 15 residues. Germline V lookup: CDR1 KGHSH, CDR2 LQKENI. Between the trimmed V and J ends, which lost 1 base and 4 bases, there was a span of 11 bases.

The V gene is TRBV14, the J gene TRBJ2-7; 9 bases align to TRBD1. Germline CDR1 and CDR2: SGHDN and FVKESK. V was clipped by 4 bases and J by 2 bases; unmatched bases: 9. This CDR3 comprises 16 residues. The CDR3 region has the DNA TGTGCCAGCAGCCGCCCGGACAGGGGAACCCCCTACGAGCAGTACTTC. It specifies CASSRPDRGTPYEQYF.

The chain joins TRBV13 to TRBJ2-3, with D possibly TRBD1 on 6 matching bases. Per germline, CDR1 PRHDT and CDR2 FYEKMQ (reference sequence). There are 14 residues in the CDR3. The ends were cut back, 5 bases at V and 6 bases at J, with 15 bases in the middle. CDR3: CASSPYRARDTQYF. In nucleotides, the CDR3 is TGTGCCAGCAGCCCTTACAGGGCCCGGGATACGCAGTATTTT.

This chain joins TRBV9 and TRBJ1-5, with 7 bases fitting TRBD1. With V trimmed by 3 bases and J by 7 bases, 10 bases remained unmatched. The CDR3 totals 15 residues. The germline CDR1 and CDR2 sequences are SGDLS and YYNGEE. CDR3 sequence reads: CASSAKTGLGQPQHF. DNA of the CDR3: TGTGCCAGCAGCGCCAAGACAGGGTTGGGGCAGCCCCAGCATTTT.

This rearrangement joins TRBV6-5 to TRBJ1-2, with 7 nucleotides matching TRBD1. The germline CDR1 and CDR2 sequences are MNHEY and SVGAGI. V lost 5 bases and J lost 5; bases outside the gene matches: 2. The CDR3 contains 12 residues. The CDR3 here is CASSKQGYGYTF. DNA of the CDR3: TGTGCCAGCAGTAAACAGGGGTATGGCTACACCTTC.

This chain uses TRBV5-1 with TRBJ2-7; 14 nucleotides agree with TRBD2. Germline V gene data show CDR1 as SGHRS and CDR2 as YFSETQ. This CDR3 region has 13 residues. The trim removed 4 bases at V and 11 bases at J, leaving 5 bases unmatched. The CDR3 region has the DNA TGCGCCAGCAGCGTGGGACTAGCGGGAGAGGAGTACTTC. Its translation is CASSVGLAGEEYF.

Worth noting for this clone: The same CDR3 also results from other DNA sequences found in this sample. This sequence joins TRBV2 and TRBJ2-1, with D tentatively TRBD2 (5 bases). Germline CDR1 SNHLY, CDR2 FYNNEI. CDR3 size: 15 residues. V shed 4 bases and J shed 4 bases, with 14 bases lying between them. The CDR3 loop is CASSVGLAAYNEQFF. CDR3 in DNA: TGTGCCAGCAGTGTAGGGCTAGCTGCATACAATGAGCAGTTCTTC. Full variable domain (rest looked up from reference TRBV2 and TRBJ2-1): EPEVTQTPSHQVTQMGQEVILRCVPISNHLYFYWYRQILGQKVEFLVSFYNNEISEKSEIFDDQFSVERPDGSNFTLKIRSTKLEDSAMYFCASSVGLAAYNEQFFGPGTRLTVL.

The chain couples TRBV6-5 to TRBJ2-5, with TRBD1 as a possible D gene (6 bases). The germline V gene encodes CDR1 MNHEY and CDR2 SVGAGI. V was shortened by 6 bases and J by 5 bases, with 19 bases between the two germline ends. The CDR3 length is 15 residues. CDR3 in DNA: TGTGCCAGCAGCCCCGGACGGTCTCAGGGGGAGACCCAGTACTTC. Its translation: CASSPGRSQGETQYF.

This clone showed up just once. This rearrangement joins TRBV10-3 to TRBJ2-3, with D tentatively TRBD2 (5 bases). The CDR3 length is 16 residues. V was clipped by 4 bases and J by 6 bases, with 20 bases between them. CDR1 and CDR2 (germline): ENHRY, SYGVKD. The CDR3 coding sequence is TGTGCCATCAGTGGTGGTCTCGTATCCTCGGGGGATACGCAGTATTTT. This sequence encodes CAISGGLVSSGDTQYF.

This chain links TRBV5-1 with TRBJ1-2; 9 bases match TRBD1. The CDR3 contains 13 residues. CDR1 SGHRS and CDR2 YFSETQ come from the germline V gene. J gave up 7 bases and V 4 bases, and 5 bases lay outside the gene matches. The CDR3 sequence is CASSMTGGGGYTF. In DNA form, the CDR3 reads TGCGCCAGCAGCATGACAGGGGGTGGTGGCTACACCTTC.

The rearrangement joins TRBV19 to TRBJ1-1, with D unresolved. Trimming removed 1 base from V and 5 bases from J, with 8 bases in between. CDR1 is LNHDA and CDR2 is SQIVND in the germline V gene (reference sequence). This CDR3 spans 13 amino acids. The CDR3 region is CASSIVPGTEAFF. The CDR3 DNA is TGTGCCAGTAGTATAGTCCCGGGAACTGAAGCTTTCTTT.

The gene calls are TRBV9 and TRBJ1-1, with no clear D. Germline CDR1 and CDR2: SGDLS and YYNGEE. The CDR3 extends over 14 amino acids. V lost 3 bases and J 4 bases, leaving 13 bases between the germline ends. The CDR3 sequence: CASSAMVAVTEAFF. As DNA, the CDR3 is TGTGCCAGCAGCGCAATGGTGGCGGTCACTGAAGCTTTCTTT.

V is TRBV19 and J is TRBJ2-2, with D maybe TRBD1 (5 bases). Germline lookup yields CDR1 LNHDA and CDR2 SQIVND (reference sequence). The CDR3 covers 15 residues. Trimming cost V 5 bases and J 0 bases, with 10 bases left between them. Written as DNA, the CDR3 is TGTGCCAGTAGTTACGGACAAGCGAACACCGGGGAGCTGTTTTTT. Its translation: CASSYGQANTGELFF.

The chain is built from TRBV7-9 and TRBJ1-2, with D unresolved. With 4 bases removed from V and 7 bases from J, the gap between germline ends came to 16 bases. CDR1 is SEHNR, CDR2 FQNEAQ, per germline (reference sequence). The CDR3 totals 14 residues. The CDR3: CASSSYNDRGGYTF. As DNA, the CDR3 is TGTGCCAGCAGCTCATACAACGACCGGGGTGGCTACACCTTC.

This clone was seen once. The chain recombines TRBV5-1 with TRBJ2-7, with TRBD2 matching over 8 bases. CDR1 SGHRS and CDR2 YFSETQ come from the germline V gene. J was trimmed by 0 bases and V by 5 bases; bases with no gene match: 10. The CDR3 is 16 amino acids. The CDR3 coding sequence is TGCGCCAGCAGTAGTCTAGCGGGTATCCCCTCCTACGAGCAGTACTTC. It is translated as CASSSLAGIPSYEQYF.

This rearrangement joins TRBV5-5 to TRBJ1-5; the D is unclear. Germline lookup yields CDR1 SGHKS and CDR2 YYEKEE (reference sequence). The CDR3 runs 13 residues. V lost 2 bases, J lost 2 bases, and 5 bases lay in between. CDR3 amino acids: CASSFIGNQPQHF. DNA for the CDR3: TGTGCCAGCAGCTTTATTGGCAATCAGCCCCAGCATTTT. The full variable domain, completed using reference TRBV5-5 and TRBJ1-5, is DAGVTQSPTHLIKTRGQQVTLRCSPISGHKSVSWYQQVLGQGPQFIFQYYEKEERGRGNFPDRFSARQFPNYSSELNVNALLLGDSALYLCASSFIGNQPQHFGDGTRLSIL.

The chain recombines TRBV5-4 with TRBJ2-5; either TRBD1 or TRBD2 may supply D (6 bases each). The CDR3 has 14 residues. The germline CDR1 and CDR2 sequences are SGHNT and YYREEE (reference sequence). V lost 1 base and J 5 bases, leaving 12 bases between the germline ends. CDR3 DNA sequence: TGTGCCAGCAGCTTGTTGGGGGGCGGGGAGACCCAGTACTTC. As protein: CASSLLGGGETQYF.

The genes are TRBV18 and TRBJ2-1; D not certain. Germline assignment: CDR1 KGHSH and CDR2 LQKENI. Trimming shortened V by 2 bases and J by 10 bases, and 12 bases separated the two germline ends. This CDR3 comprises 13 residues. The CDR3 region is CASSPRGLEEQFF. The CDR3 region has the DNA TGTGCCAGCTCACCAAGAGGTCTGGAGGAGCAGTTCTTC.

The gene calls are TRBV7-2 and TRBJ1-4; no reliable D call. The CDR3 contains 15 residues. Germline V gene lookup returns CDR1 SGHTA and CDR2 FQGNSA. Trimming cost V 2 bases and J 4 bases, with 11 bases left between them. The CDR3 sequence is CASSLYSSFNEKLFF. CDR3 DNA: TGTGCCAGCAGCTTATATAGCAGCTTTAATGAAAAACTGTTTTTT.